Here is one T cell receptor (beta chain) with its context. This CDR3 has 16 residues. V shed 2 bases, J shed 8 bases, and the junction held 11 bases outside the gene matches. Germline V gene lookup returns CDR1 SGHAT and CDR2 FQNNGV. This sample stems from a study of shared T cell receptors in the human thymus. TCRdb's table, derived via immunoSEQ multiplex PCR, lists solely in-frame clones and lacks some. This sample has about 380,000 clones; approximately 95% occur once, and the top ten carry approximately 0.018%. This chain joins TRBV11-2 and TRBJ1-4; 7 nucleotides match TRBD1. The sequence was collected from a human donor. The sample comprised thymocytes. CDR3: CASSLPLDRVEEKLFF. As DNA, the CDR3 is TGTGCCAGCAGCTTACCCCTCGACAGGGTGGAAGAAAAACTGTTTTTT.